This T cell receptor (beta chain) was sequenced for a study of blood T cell repertoires in COVID-19. At the level of the study: The United States, Italy and Spain supplied acute and convalescent COVID-19 samples. Sources were T cells, B-cell-depleted T cells, or PBMCs; the material itself was cDNA or gDNA.

This CDR3 spans 15 amino acids. V lost 0 bases, J lost 1 base, and 9 bases lay in between. Germline V gene data show CDR1 as KGHSH and CDR2 as LQKENI. Here immunoSEQ multiplex PCR was the method, and the copy in TCRdb shows in-frame clones only, minus some. This table has a few hundred thousand clones, approximately 88% appearing once. Sequenced sample: peripheral blood. This chain joins TRBV18 and TRBJ1-1; maybe TRBD1 (5 bases). The receptor's source is a man between 18 and 29 years old who had recovered from COVID-19. As DNA, the CDR3 is TGTGCCAGCTCACCACCATCAGGACAGAACACTGAAGCTTTCTTT. This gives the protein CASSPPSGQNTEAFF. The variable domain in full, completed from reference TRBV18 and TRBJ1-1, reads NAGVMQNPRHLVRRRGQEARLRCSPMKGHSHVYWYRQLPEEGLKFMVYLQKENIIDESGMPKERFSAEFPKEGPSILRIQQVVRGDSAAYFCASSPPSGQNTEAFFGQGTRLTVV.